The 24 T cell receptor beta chains reported below all come from one sample, sequenced in a study of T-cell reconstitution after alpha-beta-depleted transplantation in children. Unique molecular identifiers featured in how the TCRbeta library was prepared. In TCRdb, the PCR reads were re-called with MiXCR into one record per CDR3 protein. In the table there are hundreds of thousands of distinct CDR3 sequences, around 15% of which are singletons. Sequencing used PBMCs, mostly from graft donor cells, obtained 360 days after TCRalphabeta/CD19-depleted stem cell transplant. These receptors all stem from a boy younger than two who had a stem cell transplant for Wiskott-Aldrich syndrome, so the T cells may come from the graft donor.

The chain is built from TRBV27 and TRBJ2-5; D might be TRBD1 or TRBD2, each matching 5 bases. The CDR3 covers 12 residues. Deletions cut 7 bases from V and 6 bases from J, with 12 bases between. Germline-derived CDR1 and CDR2 are MNHEY and SMNVEV (reference sequence). CDR3: CASISAGKTQYF. In DNA form, the CDR3 reads TGTGCCAGCATTAGCGCAGGGAAGACCCAGTACTTC.

This clonotype was recorded a few times. This chain links TRBV5-1 with TRBJ2-1; TRBD2 matches at 7 bases. The germline V gene encodes CDR1 SGHRS and CDR2 YFSETQ. Germline trimming cut 4 bases from V and 3 bases from J; bases unmatched to any gene: 10. The CDR3 is 16 amino acids. The CDR3 DNA is TGCGCCAGCAGCCCAAGGGAACTAGCGAGCTACAATGAGCAGTTCTTC. It specifies CASSPRELASYNEQFF.

The table lists this clonotype with a few counts. V gene TRBV20-1 combines with J gene TRBJ2-1; D gene unclear. The germline CDR1 and CDR2 sequences are DFQATT and SNEGSKA (reference sequence). Trimming removed 3 bases from V and 0 bases from J, with 6 bases in between. The CDR3 loop spans 13 amino acids. In nucleotides, the CDR3 is TGCAGTGCTAGTTTGGACTCCTACAATGAGCAGTTCTTC. Its translation is CSASLDSYNEQFF.

The rearrangement uses TRBV25-1 and TRBJ2-7, with D possibly TRBD1 on 5 matching bases. From germline, CDR1 is MGHDK and CDR2 SYGVNS. Trimming pared 6 bases from V and 2 bases from J, leaving 14 bases between. The CDR3 totals 14 residues. This chain's CDR3 is CASRQRGRPYEQYF. CDR3 coding DNA: TGTGCCAGCAGGCAAAGGGGCAGGCCCTACGAGCAGTACTTC.

In this sample, this clonotype turned up a few times. The chain is built from TRBV7-9 and TRBJ1-4, with 7 nucleotides matching TRBD1. This CDR3 has 15 residues. The germline gives CDR1 SEHNR, CDR2 FQNEAQ (reference sequence). J lost 8 bases, V lost 6 bases, and 12 bases had no gene match. CDR3 in DNA: TGTGCCAGCAGGGAGAAGAGGACAGGTGGCGAAAAACTGTTTTTT. It encodes CASREKRTGGEKLFF.

The chain couples TRBV10-3 to TRBJ2-3; 8 nucleotides line up with TRBD2. CDR3 length: 17 residues. The germline CDR1 and CDR2 sequences are ENHRY and SYGVKD. The ends lost 3 bases at V and 2 bases at J; junction bases unmatched: 10. CDR3 sequence reads: CAISEGAGRGVTDTQYF. CDR3 nucleotide sequence: TGTGCCATCAGTGAAGGCGCAGGGCGGGGGGTCACAGATACGCAGTATTTT.

J is TRBJ2-7 and V is TRBV10-2; 10 nucleotides match TRBD1. Germline V gene data show CDR1 as WSHSY and CDR2 as SAAADI. This CDR3 region has 16 residues. J lost 0 bases, V lost 2 bases, and 4 bases had no gene match. The CDR3 DNA sequence: TGCGCCAGCAGTGAGGCCGGGACAGGGGCCTCCTACGAGCAGTACTTC. Its translation: CASSEAGTGASYEQYF.

There are many counts of this clonotype. The J gene is TRBJ2-3, the V gene TRBV24-1; unclear D gene. Germline assignment: CDR1 KGHDR and CDR2 SFDVKD. The CDR3 contains 13 residues. The V and J ends lost 5 bases and 2 bases respectively, with 7 bases between them. CDR3 nucleotides: TGTGCCACCAGTGGTGGCATCACAGATACGCAGTATTTT. It encodes CATSGGITDTQYF.

This chain connects TRBV5-1 to TRBJ2-5, with D unresolved. CDR3 length equals 15 residues. Germline CDR1 and CDR2: SGHRS and YFSETQ. V was shortened by 0 bases and J by 1 base, with 10 bases between the two germline ends. The CDR3 region has the DNA TGCGCCAGCAGCTTGGTGCCACCCCCCCAAGAGACCCAGTACTTC. Its translation is CASSLVPPPQETQYF.

This clonotype was seen a few times. The V call is TRBV24-1, the J call TRBJ2-1; TRBD1 agrees at 9 bases. Germline assignment: CDR1 KGHDR and CDR2 SFDVKD. The CDR3 is 18 residues long. V shed 3 bases, J shed 2 bases, and the junction held 10 bases outside the gene matches. This CDR3 is CATSDPSTGTGTYNEQFF. The CDR3 DNA sequence: TGTGCCACCAGTGATCCATCAACCGGGACAGGGACCTACAATGAGCAGTTCTTC.

This chain links TRBV7-2 with TRBJ2-1; tentative D call: TRBD2 (6 bases). Trimming took off 3 bases at V and 7 bases at J, with 16 bases between the two ends. CDR3 length: 15 amino acids. Looked up from germline, CDR1 is SGHTA and CDR2 is FQGNSA. CDR3 DNA sequence: TGTGCCAGCAGCTTGACGCGGGGTATCGTAAATGAGCAGTTCTTC. Amino acids: CASSLTRGIVNEQFF.

A few counts support this clonotype. The genes are TRBV7-8 and TRBJ2-1, with D possibly TRBD1 on 6 matching bases. Germline values: CDR1 SGHVS, CDR2 FQNEAQ. The CDR3 has 14 residues. Trimming cost V 5 bases and J 9 bases, with 17 bases left between them. The DNA for the CDR3 is TGTGCCAGCAGCAGGCAGGGGAAGGTGGGTGAGCAGTTCTTC. Protein product: CASSRQGKVGEQFF. The full variable domain, completed using reference TRBV7-8 and TRBJ2-1, is GAGVSQSPRYKVAKRGQDVALRCDPISGHVSLFWYQQALGQGPEFLTYFQNEAQLDKSGLPSDRFFAERPEGSVSTLKIQRTQQEDSAVYLCASSRQGKVGEQFFGPGTRLTVL.

This clonotype was seen a handful of times. This sequence joins TRBV5-1 and TRBJ2-7, with 14 bases lining up with TRBD2. Trimming removed 1 base from V and 3 bases from J; junction bases left unmatched: 9. Germline V gene sequence: CDR1 SGHRS, CDR2 YFSETQ. This CDR3 comprises 18 residues. The CDR3 coding sequence is TGCGCCAGCAGCTTGATGACTAGCGGGAGGGCCTGGATCTACGAGCAGTACTTC. As protein: CASSLMTSGRAWIYEQYF.

The chain has TRBV20-1 and TRBJ2-3, with TRBD2 as a possible D gene (7 bases). The germline V and J ends were trimmed by 6 bases and 5 bases, with 18 bases remaining between them. Germline CDR1 and CDR2: DFQATT and SNEGSKA (reference sequence). The length of the CDR3 is 14 residues. CDR3 amino acids: CSAGGGQNRDTQYF. For the CDR3, the DNA is TGCAGTGCCGGCGGGGGCCAGAATAGAGATACGCAGTATTTT.

The chain links TRBV14 to TRBJ2-1, with a tentative D call TRBD2 (5 bases). The CDR3 length is 17 residues. The ends were cut back, 10 bases at V and 0 bases at J, with 22 bases in the middle. Germline CDR1 reads SGHDN; CDR2 reads FVKESK. The CDR3, as DNA: TGTGCCATCCCGGAGGCTCAACGGGCCCTCTCCTACAATGAGCAGTTCTTC. The encoded protein is CAIPEAQRALSYNEQFF.

The sample holds a few counts of this clonotype. V usage is TRBV5-1 and J usage is TRBJ2-1, with 14 bases matching TRBD2. The CDR3 loop spans 19 amino acids. Looked up from germline, CDR1 is SGHRS and CDR2 is YFSETQ. The trim removed 5 bases at V and 10 bases at J, leaving 20 bases unmatched. For the CDR3, the DNA is TGCGCCAGCAGTCCTATTGAAACGGGACTAGCGGGAGAAGCAAGGGAGCAGTTCTTC. Translation: CASSPIETGLAGEAREQFF. Drawing the rest from reference TRBV5-1 and TRBJ2-1, the complete variable domain is KAGVTQTPRYLIKTRGQQVTLSCSPISGHRSVSWYQQTPGQGLQFLFEYFSETQRNKGNFPGRFSGRQFSNSRSEMNVSTLELGDSALYLCASSPIETGLAGEAREQFFGPGTRLTVL.

This clonotype was seen a handful of times. The chain uses TRBV5-6 and TRBJ2-1, with D uncertain. CDR1 is SGHDT and CDR2 is YYEEEE in the germline V gene. Trimming took 1 base from V and 5 from J, leaving 7 bases between them. This CDR3 is 13 amino acids long. The CDR3: CASSLYANNEQFF. The CDR3 DNA follows: TGTGCCAGCAGCTTGTACGCTAACAATGAGCAGTTCTTC.

This clonotype was found many times. The chain carries TRBV20-1 and TRBJ2-5; no clear D gene. CDR3 length equals 11 residues. Trimming cost V 3 bases and J 4 bases, with 6 bases left between them. Germline assignment: CDR1 DFQATT and CDR2 SNEGSKA (reference sequence). The CDR3 region is CSARNPETQYF. CDR3 DNA: TGCAGTGCTAGGAACCCAGAGACCCAGTACTTC.

This clonotype appeared a few times. The chain employs TRBV20-1 and TRBJ2-1; D may be TRBD2 (6 bases). The CDR3 length is 14 residues. The germline gives CDR1 DFQATT, CDR2 SNEGSKA (reference sequence). V shed 2 bases and J shed 4 bases, with 12 bases lying between them. The CDR3 bases are TGCAGTGCTAGACGGGCGGGGAAGTACAATGAGCAGTTCTTC. It codes for CSARRAGKYNEQFF.

The rearrangement uses TRBV20-1 and TRBJ1-5; no firm D call. The V and J ends lost 3 bases and 3 bases respectively, with 9 bases between them. This CDR3 comprises 13 residues. Germline CDR1 reads DFQATT; CDR2 reads SNEGSKA (reference sequence). This CDR3 is CSASGSANQPQHF. The DNA for the CDR3 is TGCAGTGCTAGTGGTTCCGCCAATCAGCCCCAGCATTTT.

This clonotype was recorded many times. This chain connects TRBV29-1 to TRBJ2-7; D perhaps matches TRBD1 (5 bases). The CDR3 is 15 amino acids. The germline V gene encodes CDR1 SQVTM and CDR2 ANQGSEA. V lost 7 bases and J 0 bases, leaving 19 bases between the germline ends. The CDR3 bases are TGCAGCGCTAGGAAAGGGGTTCTGAGCTCCTACGAGCAGTACTTC. This encodes CSARKGVLSSYEQYF.

The CDR3 loop is CASSQGGPATGELFF. The CDR3 DNA is TGCGCCAGCAGCCAGGGAGGTCCAGCCACCGGGGAGCTGTTTTTT. The chain joins TRBV4-1 to TRBJ2-2, with a possible D match to TRBD2 (6 bases). CDR3 size: 15 residues. Per germline, CDR1 MGHRA and CDR2 YSYEKL. V gave up 3 bases and J gave up 4 bases, with 12 bases separating them.

V gene TRBV5-1 combines with J gene TRBJ2-1; D not certain. The CDR3 loop spans 15 amino acids. V was cut by 1 base and J by 6 bases, with 14 bases left in between. The germline gives CDR1 SGHRS, CDR2 YFSETQ. As DNA, the CDR3 is TGCGCCAGCAGCTTGACCGTGCTAGTTGGCAATGAGCAGTTCTTC. Its translation: CASSLTVLVGNEQFF.

This sequence joins TRBV4-1 and TRBJ2-2; a possible D gene is TRBD1 (6 bases). The ends were cut back, 3 bases at V and 7 bases at J, with 9 bases in the middle. Germline V gene sequence: CDR1 MGHRA, CDR2 YSYEKL. The CDR3 runs to 13 residues. The CDR3 DNA reads TGCGCCAGCAGCCAGACAGGTGTCGGGGAGCTGTTTTTT. Encoded protein: CASSQTGVGELFF.